The clone carrying this TCR beta chain came up a few times. Its antigen is currently unknown. This sample was taken from a study of response to subunit inactivated influenza vaccine. The study, taken as a whole, reports: Each seasonal flu vaccination may recruit only limited new T cells, authors suggested.

MiXCR was run by TCRdb on the RT-PCR reads, yielding one entry per CDR3 protein. This table has hundreds of thousands of distinct CDR3 sequences, 13% to 15% appearing once. Germline CDR1 reads MDHEN; CDR2 reads SYDVKM. Trimming at V came to 5 bases and at J to 5 bases, leaving 9 bases not matched to a gene. The CDR3 sequence is 16 residues long. The chain has TRBV28 and TRBJ2-5, with TRBD1 matching over 12 bases. This sequence originates from a man aged 50-60 years who received an inactivated influenza vaccine. This material consisted of PBMCs from blood, taken around 15 days before vaccination. The CDR3 is CASSPTGTGGWETQYF. The CDR3 region has the DNA TGTGCCAGCAGTCCTACCGGGACAGGGGGCTGGGAGACCCAGTACTTC.